Here is one T cell receptor beta chain with its context. The record originates from a study of blood T cell repertoires in COVID-19. Study in general: The study drew acute and convalescent COVID-19 samples from the United States, Italy and Spain. T cells, B-cell-depleted T cells, or PBMCs supplied cDNA or gDNA.

With V trimmed by 4 bases and J by 1 base, 9 bases remained unmatched. CDR3 length: 17 amino acids. CDR1 LGHDT and CDR2 YNNKEL come from the germline V gene (reference sequence). In the original analysis: Estimated nucleated cell counts came from reference gene primer amplification. Libraries were prepared by immunoSEQ multiplex PCR; TCRdb keeps only in-frame clonotypes and omits some of them. V, J and clone size are those of that table, while D and trimming were read from the DNA. The profile shows about 100,000 clones, roughly 85% of them singletons. What was sequenced was peripheral blood. The TCR sequence derives from a woman aged 65 to 85 with acute or convalescent COVID-19. The V gene is TRBV3-1 (or the pseudogene TRBV3-2), the J gene TRBJ1-2; 10 bases agree with TRBD1. The CDR3 spells CASSPRDRGGGNYGYTF. In nucleotides, the CDR3 is TGTGCCAGCAGCCCCCGGGACAGGGGAGGAGGTAACTATGGCTACACCTTC.